This T cell receptor beta chain is from a study of identical twins' blood T cells. This clonotype was observed a single time. In the original analysis: Clonotypes per individual ranged from about 100,000 to nearly 550,000. TCRdb redid the calling of the 5' RACE reads with MiXCR, one entry per CDR3 protein. These V and J calls derive from TCRdb rather than the authors' analysis. The top ten hold 6% to 7% of the sample, which has 300,000 to 400,000 distinct CDR3 sequences, 28% seen once. The sample taken for sequencing was PBMCs. This TCR was recovered from a woman between 18 and 50 years old in good health.

The CDR3 bases are TGTGCCAGCACGACGGGGACAGGGTCAAATCAGCCCCAGCATTTT. Its protein product is CASTTGTGSNQPQHF. This rearrangement joins TRBV9 to TRBJ1-5; TRBD1 agrees at 9 bases. The CDR3 contains 15 residues. Germline V gene lookup returns CDR1 SGDLS and CDR2 YYNGEE. V lost 6 bases to trimming and J lost 4 bases; unmatched junction nucleotides: 8.